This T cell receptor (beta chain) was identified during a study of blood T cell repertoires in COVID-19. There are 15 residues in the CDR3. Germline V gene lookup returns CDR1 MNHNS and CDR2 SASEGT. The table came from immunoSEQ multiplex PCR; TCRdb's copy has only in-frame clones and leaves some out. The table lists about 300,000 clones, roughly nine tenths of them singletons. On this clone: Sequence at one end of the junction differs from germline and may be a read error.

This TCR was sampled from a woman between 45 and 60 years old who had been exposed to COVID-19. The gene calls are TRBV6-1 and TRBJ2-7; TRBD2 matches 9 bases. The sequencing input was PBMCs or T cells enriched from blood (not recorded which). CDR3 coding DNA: TGTGCCAGCAGCGAAGGGGTAGCGGGGGTCTACGAGCAGTACTTC. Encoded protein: CASSEGVAGVYEQYF.